Listed here is a single TCR beta chain. The antigen is not known. A second about 7 to 11 cycle PCR used barcoded and J-beta primers. Every cDNA molecule bore a tag from a template-switch adaptor containing 12 random nucleotides. Paired-end reads containing CDR3 totaled no fewer than 2.5 million for each sample. TCRdb fed the 5' RACE reads into MiXCR, producing one record per CDR3 protein. This table holds about 940,000 distinct CDR3 sequences, approximately 49% found once. The data are from a study of blood T cells in healthy people across ages. Study results and limitations: As naive T cell percentage varied, TCR beta diversity correlated strongly with it. Diversity estimates from one million T cells were considered underestimates.

CDR3 size: 15 residues. V dropped 6 bases and J dropped 1; count of bases not matched to a gene: 6. Germline lookup yields CDR1 MNHEY and CDR2 SMNVEV (reference sequence). The origin of this receptor is a man younger than 45 in good health. The sequenced material came from blood. V is TRBV27 and J is TRBJ2-7; 10 positions agree with TRBD1. The CDR3 DNA is TGTGCCAGCAGCCTGACAGGGGGCATTTCCTACGAGCAGTACTTC. This codes for CASSLTGGISYEQYF.